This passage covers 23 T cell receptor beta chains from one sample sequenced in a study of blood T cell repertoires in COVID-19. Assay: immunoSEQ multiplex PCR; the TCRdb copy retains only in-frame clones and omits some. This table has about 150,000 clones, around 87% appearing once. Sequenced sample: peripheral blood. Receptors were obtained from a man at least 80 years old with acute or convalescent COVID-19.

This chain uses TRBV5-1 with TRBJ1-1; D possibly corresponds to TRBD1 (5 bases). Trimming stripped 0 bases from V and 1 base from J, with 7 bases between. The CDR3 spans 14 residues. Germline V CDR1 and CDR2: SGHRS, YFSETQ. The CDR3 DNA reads TGCGCCAGCAGCTTGGAGGGGCCGAACACTGAAGCTTTCTTT. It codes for CASSLEGPNTEAFF.

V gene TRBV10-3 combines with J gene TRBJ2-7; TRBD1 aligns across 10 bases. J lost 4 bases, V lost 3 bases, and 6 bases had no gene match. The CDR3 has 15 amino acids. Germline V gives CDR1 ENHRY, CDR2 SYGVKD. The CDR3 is CAISDSGTGDYEQYF. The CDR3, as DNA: TGTGCCATCAGTGACTCCGGGACAGGGGATTACGAGCAGTACTTC.

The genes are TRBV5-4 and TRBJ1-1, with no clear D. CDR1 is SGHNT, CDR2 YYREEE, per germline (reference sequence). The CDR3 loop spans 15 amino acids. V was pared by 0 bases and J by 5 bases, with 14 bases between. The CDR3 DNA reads TGTGCCAGCAGCTTGGAAGTCAGCGACTCAACTGAAGCTTTCTTT. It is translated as CASSLEVSDSTEAFF. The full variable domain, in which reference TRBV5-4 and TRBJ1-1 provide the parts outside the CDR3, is ETGVTQSPTHLIKTRGQQVTLRCSSQSGHNTVSWYQQALGQGPQFIFQYYREEENGRGNFPPRFSGLQFPNYSSELNVNALELDDSALYLCASSLEVSDSTEAFFGQGTRLTVV.

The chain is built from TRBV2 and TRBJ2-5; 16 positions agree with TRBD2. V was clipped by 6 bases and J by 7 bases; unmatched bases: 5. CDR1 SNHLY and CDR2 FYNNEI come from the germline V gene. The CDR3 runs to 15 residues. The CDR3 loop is CASRTGTSGGGTQYF. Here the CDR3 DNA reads TGTGCCAGCAGGACAGGGACTAGCGGGGGGGGGACCCAGTACTTC.

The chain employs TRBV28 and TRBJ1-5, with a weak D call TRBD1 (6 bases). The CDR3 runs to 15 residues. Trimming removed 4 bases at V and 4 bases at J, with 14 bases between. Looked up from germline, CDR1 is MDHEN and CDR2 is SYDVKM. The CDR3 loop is CASSSDLTGNQPQHF. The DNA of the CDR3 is TGTGCCAGCAGTTCAGACTTAACAGGGAATCAGCCCCAGCATTTT.

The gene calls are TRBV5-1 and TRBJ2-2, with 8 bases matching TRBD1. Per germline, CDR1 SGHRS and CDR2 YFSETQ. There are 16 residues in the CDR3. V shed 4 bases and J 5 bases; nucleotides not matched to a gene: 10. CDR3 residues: CASSVGAGGETGELFF. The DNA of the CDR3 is TGCGCCAGCAGCGTAGGGGCAGGGGGCGAAACCGGGGAGCTGTTTTTT.

DNA for the CDR3: TGTGCCAGCAGTGAAGCTGGAGGGGATTCACCCCTCCACTTT. Translation gives CASSEAGGDSPLHF. This chain connects TRBV6-1 to TRBJ1-6; D might be TRBD1 (5 bases). V dropped 0 bases and J dropped 8 bases, with 8 bases sitting between them. Germline-derived CDR1 and CDR2 are MNHNS and SASEGT. The CDR3 length is 14 residues.

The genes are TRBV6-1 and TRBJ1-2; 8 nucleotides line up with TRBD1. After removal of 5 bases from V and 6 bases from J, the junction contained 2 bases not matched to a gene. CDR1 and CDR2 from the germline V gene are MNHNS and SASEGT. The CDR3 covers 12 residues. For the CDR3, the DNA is TGTGCCAGCAGTTTGACAGGGGATGGCTACACCTTC. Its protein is CASSLTGDGYTF.

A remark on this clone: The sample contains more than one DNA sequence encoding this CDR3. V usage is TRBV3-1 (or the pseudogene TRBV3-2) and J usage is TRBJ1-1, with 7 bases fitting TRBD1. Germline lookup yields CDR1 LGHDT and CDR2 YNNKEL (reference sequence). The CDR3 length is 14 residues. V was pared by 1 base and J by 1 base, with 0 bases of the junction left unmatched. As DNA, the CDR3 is TGTGCCAGCAGCCAAGGGACAGGGAACACTGAAGCTTTCTTT. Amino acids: CASSQGTGNTEAFF.

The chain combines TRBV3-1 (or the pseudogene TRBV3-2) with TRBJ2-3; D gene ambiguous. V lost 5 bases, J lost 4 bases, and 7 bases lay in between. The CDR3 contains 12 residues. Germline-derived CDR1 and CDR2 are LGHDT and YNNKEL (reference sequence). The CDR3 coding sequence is TGTGCCAGCAGCACATCGTCAGATACGCAGTATTTT. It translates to CASSTSSDTQYF.

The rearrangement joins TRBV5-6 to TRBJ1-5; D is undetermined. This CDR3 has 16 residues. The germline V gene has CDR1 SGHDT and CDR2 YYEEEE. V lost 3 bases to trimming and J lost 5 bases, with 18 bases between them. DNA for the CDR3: TGTGCCAGCAGCTCGGGGAGGGCCACAATGCATCAGCCCCAGCATTTT. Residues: CASSSGRATMHQPQHF.

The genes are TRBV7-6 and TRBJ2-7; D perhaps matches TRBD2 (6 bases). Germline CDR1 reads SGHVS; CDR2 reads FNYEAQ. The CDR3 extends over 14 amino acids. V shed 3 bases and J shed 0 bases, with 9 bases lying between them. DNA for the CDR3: TGTGCCAGCAGCTTGGTGGGGGGCTCCTACGAGCAGTACTTC. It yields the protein CASSLVGGSYEQYF.

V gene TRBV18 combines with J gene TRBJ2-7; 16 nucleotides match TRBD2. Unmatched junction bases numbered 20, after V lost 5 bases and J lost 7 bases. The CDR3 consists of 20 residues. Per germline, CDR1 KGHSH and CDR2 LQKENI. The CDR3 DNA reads TGTGCCAGCTCATTTAACGCCGGGACTAGCGGGGGGGGAGCCGCGGAAGAGCAGTACTTC. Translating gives CASSFNAGTSGGGAAEEQYF.

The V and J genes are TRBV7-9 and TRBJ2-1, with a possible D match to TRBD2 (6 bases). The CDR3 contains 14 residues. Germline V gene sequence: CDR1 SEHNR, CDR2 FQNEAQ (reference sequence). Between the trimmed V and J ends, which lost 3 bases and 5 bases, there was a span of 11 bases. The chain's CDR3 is CASSFSAGNNEQFF. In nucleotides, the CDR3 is TGTGCCAGCAGCTTCTCAGCGGGTAACAATGAGCAGTTCTTC.

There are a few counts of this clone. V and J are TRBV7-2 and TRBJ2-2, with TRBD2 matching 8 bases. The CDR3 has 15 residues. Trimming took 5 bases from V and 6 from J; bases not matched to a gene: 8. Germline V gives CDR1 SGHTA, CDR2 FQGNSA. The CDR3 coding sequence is TGTGCCAGCAGCACAGCGGGGGCCCGGCCCGGGGAGCTGTTTTTT. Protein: CASSTAGARPGELFF.

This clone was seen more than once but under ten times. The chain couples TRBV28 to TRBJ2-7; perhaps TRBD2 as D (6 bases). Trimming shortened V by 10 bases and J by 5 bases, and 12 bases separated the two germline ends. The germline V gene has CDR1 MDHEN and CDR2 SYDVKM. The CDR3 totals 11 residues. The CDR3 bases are TGTGCCACCGCGGGACTCGACGAGCAGTACTTC. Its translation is CATAGLDEQYF.

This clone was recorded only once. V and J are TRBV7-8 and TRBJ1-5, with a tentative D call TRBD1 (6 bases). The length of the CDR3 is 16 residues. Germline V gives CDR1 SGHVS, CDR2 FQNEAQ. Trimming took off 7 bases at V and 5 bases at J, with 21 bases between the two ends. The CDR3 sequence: CASNPSGRGGDQPQHF. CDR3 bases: TGTGCCAGCAACCCTAGTGGCAGGGGAGGGGATCAGCCCCAGCATTTT.

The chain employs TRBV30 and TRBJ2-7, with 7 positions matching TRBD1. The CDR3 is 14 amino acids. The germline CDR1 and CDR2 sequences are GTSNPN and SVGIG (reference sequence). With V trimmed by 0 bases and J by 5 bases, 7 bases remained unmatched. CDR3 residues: CAWSVAGGFDEQYF. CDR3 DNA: TGTGCCTGGAGTGTGGCAGGGGGTTTCGACGAGCAGTACTTC.

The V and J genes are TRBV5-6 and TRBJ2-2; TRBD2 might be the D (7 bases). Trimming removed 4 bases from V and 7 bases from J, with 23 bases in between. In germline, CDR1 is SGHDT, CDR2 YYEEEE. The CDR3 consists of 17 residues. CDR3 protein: CASSRLGRERGNGELFF. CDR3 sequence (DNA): TGTGCCAGCAGCCGCCTAGGGCGGGAGAGGGGGAACGGGGAGCTGTTTTTT.

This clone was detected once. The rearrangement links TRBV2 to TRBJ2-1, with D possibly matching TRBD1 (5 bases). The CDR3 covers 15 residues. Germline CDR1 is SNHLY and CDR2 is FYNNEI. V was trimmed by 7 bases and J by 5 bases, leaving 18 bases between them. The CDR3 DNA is TGTGCCAGCACCCCCTTCGAGTCAGGGCACAATGAGCAGTTCTTC. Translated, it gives CASTPFESGHNEQFF.

The CDR3 nucleotides read TGTGCCAGCAGCTCACAGGGTGCCCCAAGGGAGCAGTACTTC. This translates into CASSSQGAPREQYF. The chain employs TRBV5-4 and TRBJ2-7; D is perhaps TRBD1 (6 bases). V dropped 3 bases and J dropped 7 bases, with 17 bases sitting between them. The CDR3 loop spans 14 amino acids. CDR1 is SGHNT and CDR2 is YYREEE in the germline V gene (reference sequence).

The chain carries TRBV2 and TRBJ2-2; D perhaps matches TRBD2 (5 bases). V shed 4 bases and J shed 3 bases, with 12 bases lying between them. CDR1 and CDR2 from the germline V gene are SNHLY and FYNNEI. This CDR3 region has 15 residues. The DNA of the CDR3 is TGTGCCAGCAGTGTGGACGGACTTTACACCGGGGAGCTGTTTTTT. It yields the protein CASSVDGLYTGELFF.

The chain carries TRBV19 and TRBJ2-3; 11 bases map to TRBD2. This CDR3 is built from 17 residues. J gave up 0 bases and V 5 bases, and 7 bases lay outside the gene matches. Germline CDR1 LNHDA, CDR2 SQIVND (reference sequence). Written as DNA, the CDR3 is TGTGCCAGTAGTCGGGCTAGCGGGGGGATTAGCACAGATACGCAGTATTTT. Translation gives CASSRASGGISTDTQYF.